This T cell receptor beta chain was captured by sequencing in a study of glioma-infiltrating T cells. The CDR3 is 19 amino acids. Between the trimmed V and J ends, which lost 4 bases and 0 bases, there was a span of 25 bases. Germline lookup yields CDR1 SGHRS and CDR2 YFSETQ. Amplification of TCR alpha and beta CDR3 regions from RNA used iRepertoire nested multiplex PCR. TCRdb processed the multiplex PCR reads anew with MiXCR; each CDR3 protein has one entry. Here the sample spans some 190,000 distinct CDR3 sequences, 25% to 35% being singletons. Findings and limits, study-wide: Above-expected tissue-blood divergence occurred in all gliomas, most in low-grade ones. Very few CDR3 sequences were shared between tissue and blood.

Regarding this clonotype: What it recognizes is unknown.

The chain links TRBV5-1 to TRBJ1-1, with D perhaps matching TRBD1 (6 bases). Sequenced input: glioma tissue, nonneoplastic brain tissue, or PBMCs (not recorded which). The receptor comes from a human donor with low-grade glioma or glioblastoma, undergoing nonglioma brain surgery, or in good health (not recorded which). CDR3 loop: CASSSPSAPGQKMNTEAFF. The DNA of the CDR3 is TGCGCCAGCAGCAGTCCCTCTGCTCCGGGACAAAAGATGAACACTGAAGCTTTCTTT.